The T cell receptor beta chain under discussion was sequenced for a study of cytomegalovirus exposure and HLA in healthy donors. On the study more broadly: Unique TCRs from HLA-typed donors, approximately 80 million of them, were held in an early data release.

The CDR3 contains 13 residues. V lost 3 bases to trimming and J lost 5 bases, with 10 bases between them. CDR1 is MNHNS, CDR2 SASEGT, per germline. PCR was performed using 60 Vbeta and 13 Jbeta primers. Some clones are missing from TCRdb's copy, which holds only in-frame ones; the method was immunoSEQ multiplex PCR. The sample includes approximately 130,000 clones, about 85% of them seen just once. The chain couples TRBV6-1 to TRBJ2-5; D gene uncertain. Sample: PBMCs. This clonotype originated in a boy aged 10-17 years in good health and CMV-seronegative. CDR3 in amino acids: CASSERRRETQYF. CDR3 DNA sequence: TGTGCCAGCAGTGAGAGAAGGCGGGAGACCCAGTACTTC.